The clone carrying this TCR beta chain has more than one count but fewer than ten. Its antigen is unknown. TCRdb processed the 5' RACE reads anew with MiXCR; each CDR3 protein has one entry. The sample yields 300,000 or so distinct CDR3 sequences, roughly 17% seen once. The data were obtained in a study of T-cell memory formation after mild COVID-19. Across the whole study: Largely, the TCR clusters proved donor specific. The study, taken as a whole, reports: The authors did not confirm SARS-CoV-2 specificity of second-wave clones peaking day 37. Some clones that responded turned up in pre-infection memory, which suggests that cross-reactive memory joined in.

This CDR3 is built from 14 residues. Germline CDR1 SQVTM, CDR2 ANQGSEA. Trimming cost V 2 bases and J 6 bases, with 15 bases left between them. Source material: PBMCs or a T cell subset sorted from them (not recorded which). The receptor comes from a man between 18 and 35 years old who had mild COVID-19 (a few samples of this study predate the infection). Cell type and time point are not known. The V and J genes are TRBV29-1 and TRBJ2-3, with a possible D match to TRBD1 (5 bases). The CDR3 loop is CSVETQGSMDTQYF. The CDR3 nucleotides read TGCAGCGTTGAAACGCAGGGATCAATGGATACGCAGTATTTT.